These 26 T cell receptor beta chains were sequenced from one sample in a study of blood T cell repertoires in COVID-19. The assay was immunoSEQ multiplex PCR, and TCRdb's table has in-frame clones only and misses some. The sample has 400,000 to 450,000 clones, 80% to 90% seen once. Sequenced input: PBMCs or T cells enriched from blood (not recorded which). The receptors originated from a man aged 25-45 years who had recovered from COVID-19.

This clone occurred once. This chain connects TRBV29-1 to TRBJ2-7, with TRBD2 identical over 7 bases. The CDR3 totals 15 residues. Germline assignment: CDR1 SQVTM and CDR2 ANQGSEA. Trimming at V came to 3 bases and at J to 5 bases, leaving 13 bases not matched to a gene. The DNA for the CDR3 is TGCAGCGTTGAGGGCTCAGGCGGGAGTAACAACGAGCAGTACTTC. Translating gives CSVEGSGGSNNEQYF.

The chain links TRBV5-1 to TRBJ2-1; D gene uncertain. V was clipped by 2 bases and J by 0 bases, with 9 bases between them. CDR3 length: 15 amino acids. Looked up from germline, CDR1 is SGHRS and CDR2 is YFSETQ. The CDR3 DNA reads as TGCGCCAGCAGCTTAAGCGAGAGCTCCTACAATGAGCAGTTCTTC. It codes for CASSLSESSYNEQFF.

The chain employs TRBV6-5 and TRBJ2-7; TRBD1 agrees at 12 bases. V lost 6 bases to trimming and J lost 7 bases; unmatched junction nucleotides: 7. The CDR3 totals 14 residues. Germline assignment: CDR1 MNHEY and CDR2 SVGAGI. This chain's CDR3 is CASRGGQGAREQYF. In DNA form, the CDR3 reads TGTGCCAGCAGAGGGGGACAGGGGGCGCGTGAGCAGTACTTC.

This chain links TRBV19 with TRBJ2-5, with 10 bases identical to TRBD1. The CDR3 contains 18 residues. From germline, CDR1 is LNHDA and CDR2 SQIVND (reference sequence). The ends lost 7 bases at V and 3 bases at J; junction bases unmatched: 17. CDR3 coding DNA: TGTGCCAGTATCCAGGGCTTCTGGGACAGGGGCATAGAAGAGACCCAGTACTTC. As protein: CASIQGFWDRGIEETQYF. The whole variable domain, filled in from reference TRBV19 and TRBJ2-5, reads DGGITQSPKYLFRKEGQNVTLSCEQNLNHDAMYWYRQDPGQGLRLIYYSQIVNDFQKGDIAEGYSVSREKKESFPLTVTSAQKNPTAFYLCASIQGFWDRGIEETQYFGPGTRLLVL.

This chain links TRBV5-8 with TRBJ2-2; 8 nucleotides align to TRBD2. The V and J ends lost 4 bases and 4 bases, in that order; junction bases with no gene match: 6. The CDR3 contains 15 residues. Per the germline V gene, CDR1 is SGHTS and CDR2 is YDEGEE. The CDR3 nucleotides are TGTGCCAGCAGCCGCGGGGGGCTTGGCACCGGGGAGCTGTTTTTT. This translates into CASSRGGLGTGELFF.

The table lists this clone with a few counts. The chain couples TRBV21-1 to TRBJ1-1. TRBV21-1 is noted as a pseudogene. The CDR3 runs 15 residues. CDR3 sequence: CASREAVLHPREAFF. Here the CDR3 DNA reads TGTGCCAGCAGAGAGGCCGTCCTACACCCGAGGGAAGCTTTCTTT.

This chain links TRBV6-5 with TRBJ1-2; 7 nucleotides align to TRBD1. Germline-derived CDR1 and CDR2 are MNHEY and SVGAGI. Losses at the gene ends were 6 bases for V and 5 bases for J; bases not matched to a gene: 12. CDR3 length: 15 residues. DNA of the CDR3: TGTGCCAGCAGCCCCATACGGACAGGCGGGTATGGCTACACCTTC. It specifies CASSPIRTGGYGYTF.

This clone has only a few counts. The chain links TRBV12-3 or TRBV12-4 to TRBJ1-3; no reliable D call. Trimming cost V 3 bases and J 0 bases, with 3 bases left between them. CDR3 length: 13 residues. The CDR3 nucleotides are TGTGCCAGCAGTTTCCACTCTGGAAACACCATATATTTT. Translated, it gives CASSFHSGNTIYF.

This clone was recorded a few times. The chain carries TRBV24-1 and TRBJ2-3; unclear D gene. From germline, CDR1 is KGHDR and CDR2 SFDVKD. This CDR3 comprises 16 residues. The V gene lost 2 bases and the J gene lost 4 bases, with 15 bases spanning the gap. The CDR3: CATSDSETITADTQYF. The CDR3 bases are TGTGCCACCAGTGATTCTGAGACAATCACCGCAGATACGCAGTATTTT.

V usage is TRBV28 and J usage is TRBJ1-2; the D is unclear. V lost 6 bases and J 1 base, leaving 12 bases between the germline ends. CDR1 and CDR2 from the germline V gene are MDHEN and SYDVKM. The CDR3 is 14 amino acids. CDR3 residues: CASRPNRVNYGYTF. CDR3 DNA: TGTGCCAGCAGACCCAACCGAGTTAACTATGGCTACACCTTC.

The rearrangement links TRBV5-6 to TRBJ2-3, with 13 bases matching TRBD2. This CDR3 is 16 amino acids long. Germline CDR1 is SGHDT and CDR2 is YYEEEE. V shed 4 bases, J shed 4 bases, and the junction held 6 bases outside the gene matches. The CDR3 nucleotides read TGTGCCAGCAGCCCTTGGACTAGCGGGAGCGCAGATACGCAGTATTTT. It specifies CASSPWTSGSADTQYF.

The genes are TRBV10-3 and TRBJ2-4; D not certain. Trimming pared 0 bases from V and 7 bases from J, leaving 13 bases between. The CDR3 is 15 residues long. Per the germline V gene, CDR1 is ENHRY and CDR2 is SYGVKD. CDR3 sequence reads: CAISESTQSPNIQYF. The CDR3 DNA reads TGTGCCATCAGTGAGTCGACACAAAGCCCCAACATTCAGTACTTC.

This clone occurred once. V and J are TRBV11-3 and TRBJ2-1, with 9 bases matching TRBD2. V lost 6 bases, J lost 8 bases, and 11 bases stayed unmatched. The CDR3 totals 15 residues. Germline V gene sequence: CDR1 SGHNT, CDR2 YENEEA. The CDR3 region has the DNA TGTGCCAGCAGGCTTAGCGGGAGTGTTGTTGATGAGCAGTTCTTC. The encoded protein is CASRLSGSVVDEQFF. Drawing the rest from reference TRBV11-3 and TRBJ2-1, the complete variable domain is EAGVVQSPRYKIIEKKQPVAFWCNPISGHNTLYWYLQNLGQGPELLIRYENEEAVDDSQLPKDRFSAERLKGVDSTLKIQPAELGDSAVYLCASRLSGSVVDEQFFGPGTRLTVL.

The rearrangement uses TRBV2 and TRBJ2-3, with 13 bases identical to TRBD2. The CDR3 is 15 amino acids. Per germline, CDR1 SNHLY and CDR2 FYNNEI. The V and J ends lost 5 bases and 3 bases, in that order; junction bases with no gene match: 2. The CDR3 loop reads CASSRTSGRTDTQYF. The CDR3 coding sequence is TGTGCCAGCAGTCGGACTAGCGGGAGAACAGATACGCAGTATTTT.

V is TRBV5-4 and J is TRBJ2-1, with 12 bases that match TRBD2. Germline CDR1 and CDR2: SGHNT and YYREEE (reference sequence). J gave up 8 bases and V 4 bases, and 10 bases lay outside the gene matches. This CDR3 is 16 amino acids long. CDR3 loop: CASSKDSLAGGYEQFF. The CDR3 DNA reads TGTGCCAGCAGCAAGGATAGCCTAGCGGGAGGGTATGAGCAGTTCTTC.

The chain combines TRBV30 with TRBJ1-1; no firm D call. Trimming stripped 0 bases from V and 6 bases from J, with 11 bases between. This CDR3 is built from 13 residues. Looked up from germline, CDR1 is GTSNPN and CDR2 is SVGIG (reference sequence). The CDR3 reads CAWSVIPQAEAFF. The CDR3 DNA reads TGTGCCTGGAGTGTAATTCCCCAGGCTGAAGCTTTCTTT. The variable domain in full, completed from reference TRBV30 and TRBJ1-1, reads SQTIHQWPATLVQPVGSPLSLECTVEGTSNPNLYWYRQAAGRGLQLLFYSVGIGQISSEVPQNLSASRPQDRQFILSSKKLLLSDSGFYLCAWSVIPQAEAFFGQGTRLTVV.

This chain uses TRBV7-9 with TRBJ1-3; D call uncertain. Germline CDR1 reads SEHNR; CDR2 reads FQNEAQ (reference sequence). V lost 6 bases to trimming and J lost 2 bases, with 8 bases between them. This CDR3 has 13 residues. The CDR3 nucleotides read TGTGCCAGCAGTGGTGTAGCTGGAAACACCATATATTTT. It encodes CASSGVAGNTIYF.

About this clone: This sample also contains other DNA sequences that code for the same CDR3. The chain couples TRBV18 to TRBJ1-5, with TRBD1 identical over 8 bases. CDR1 KGHSH and CDR2 LQKENI come from the germline V gene. CDR3 length: 14 residues. V shed 3 bases and J 4 bases; nucleotides not matched to a gene: 2. CDR3 amino acids: CASSPGQVNQPQHF. The CDR3 DNA reads as TGTGCCAGCTCACCGGGACAGGTTAATCAGCCCCAGCATTTT.

The V gene is TRBV6-5, the J gene TRBJ2-3; possibly TRBD2 for D (6 bases). CDR1 is MNHEY and CDR2 is SVGAGI in the germline V gene. Trimming took 8 bases from V and 8 from J, leaving 11 bases between them. CDR3 length: 11 residues. The CDR3 DNA sequence: TGTGCCAGCGGGCGGGGTGTTACGCAGTATTTT. Its protein product is CASGRGVTQYF.

J is TRBJ2-1 and V is TRBV2; TRBD2 aligns across 7 bases. In germline, CDR1 is SNHLY, CDR2 FYNNEI. This CDR3 is built from 16 residues. V was clipped by 4 bases and J by 2 bases; unmatched bases: 8. The CDR3 region is CASSARLAQAYNEQFF. In DNA form, the CDR3 reads TGTGCCAGCAGTGCGAGACTAGCACAAGCCTACAATGAGCAGTTCTTC.

This clone has more than one count but fewer than ten. The rearrangement joins TRBV11-2 to TRBJ1-6; perhaps TRBD1 as D (5 bases). The CDR3 length is 14 residues. Trimming stripped 4 bases from V and 5 bases from J, with 9 bases between. CDR1 SGHAT and CDR2 FQNNGV come from the germline V gene. CDR3 in DNA: TGTGCCAGCAGCTCTAGGGGAAATAATTCACCCCTCCACTTT. This sequence encodes CASSSRGNNSPLHF.

The chain joins TRBV19 to TRBJ1-5; D unresolved. CDR3 length equals 13 residues. In germline, CDR1 is LNHDA, CDR2 SQIVND (reference sequence). With 3 bases removed from V and 5 bases from J, the gap between germline ends came to 8 bases. The CDR3: CASSMYYDQPQHF. CDR3 coding DNA: TGTGCCAGTAGTATGTACTACGATCAGCCCCAGCATTTT.

The chain is built from TRBV7-9 and TRBJ2-2; D may be TRBD2 (5 bases). The germline V gene has CDR1 SEHNR and CDR2 FQNEAQ (reference sequence). This CDR3 is built from 14 residues. V was shortened by 5 bases and J by 6 bases, with 13 bases between the two germline ends. CDR3 nucleotides: TGTGCCAGCAGCCCCCCGCAGGAGGCCGGGGAGCTGTTTTTT. Translation: CASSPPQEAGELFF.

V and J are TRBV27 and TRBJ1-4; TRBD1 might be the D (6 bases). The germline CDR1 and CDR2 sequences are MNHEY and SMNVEV (reference sequence). CDR3 length: 14 amino acids. V lost 6 bases and J lost 15, with 23 bases in between. CDR3 in amino acids: CASSPLDSLPLVFF. CDR3 nucleotide sequence: TGTGCCAGCAGCCCACTGGACAGCCTGCCTTTGGTGTTTTTT.

The sample holds a few counts of this clone. The chain carries TRBV6-5 and TRBJ1-5, with TRBD1 identical over 9 bases. The V gene's germline CDR1 is MNHEY and CDR2 SVGAGI. The CDR3 has 15 amino acids. The J segment lost 7 bases and the V segment lost 6 bases, leaving 10 bases of the junction unmatched. The CDR3 region is CASRKPGQGPQPQHF. The CDR3 DNA is TGTGCCAGCAGGAAACCGGGACAGGGACCCCAGCCCCAGCATTTT.

The genes are TRBV7-9 and TRBJ2-4; D may be TRBD2 (7 bases). The V and J ends lost 5 bases and 9 bases respectively, with 23 bases between them. The CDR3 has 16 amino acids. Germline V gene sequence: CDR1 SEHNR, CDR2 FQNEAQ (reference sequence). The CDR3: CASSPYGGPAGSIQYF. The CDR3 nucleotides read TGTGCCAGCAGCCCGTACGGGGGGCCGGCCGGGAGCATTCAGTACTTC.